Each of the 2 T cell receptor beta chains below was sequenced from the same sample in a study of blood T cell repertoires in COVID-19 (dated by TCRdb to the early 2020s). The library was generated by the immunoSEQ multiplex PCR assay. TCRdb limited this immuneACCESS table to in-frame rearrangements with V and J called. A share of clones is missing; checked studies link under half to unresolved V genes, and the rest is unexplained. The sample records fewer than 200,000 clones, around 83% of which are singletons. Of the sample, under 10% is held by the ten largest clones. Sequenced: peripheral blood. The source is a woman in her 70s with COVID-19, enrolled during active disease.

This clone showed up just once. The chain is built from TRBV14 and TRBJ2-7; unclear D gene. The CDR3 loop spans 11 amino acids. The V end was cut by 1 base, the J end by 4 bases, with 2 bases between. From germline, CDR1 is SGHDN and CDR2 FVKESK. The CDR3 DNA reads TGTGCCAGCAGCCAAGCGTACGAGCAGTACTTC. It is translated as CASSQAYEQYF.

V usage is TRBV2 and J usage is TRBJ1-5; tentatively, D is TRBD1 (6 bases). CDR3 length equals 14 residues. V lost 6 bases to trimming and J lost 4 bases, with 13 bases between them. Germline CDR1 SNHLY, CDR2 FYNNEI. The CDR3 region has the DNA TGTGCCAGCAGGCCCGGACAGTTAAATCAGCCCCAGCATTTT. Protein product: CASRPGQLNQPQHF. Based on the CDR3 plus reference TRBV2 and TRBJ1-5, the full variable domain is EPEVTQTPSHQVTQMGQEVILRCVPISNHLYFYWYRQILGQKVEFLVSFYNNEISEKSEIFDDQFSVERPDGSNFTLKIRSTKLEDSAMYFCASRPGQLNQPQHFGDGTRLSIL.